Below, 7 T cell receptor beta chains from the same sample are listed, as sequenced in a study of blood T cell repertoires in COVID-19. The data were produced by immunoSEQ multiplex PCR, yet TCRdb's version contains in-frame clones alone and is incomplete. Counted here are about 300,000 clones, just over 85% occurring once; the ten biggest clones make up about 4%. Sequenced sample: PBMCs or T cells enriched from blood (not recorded which). These receptors were taken from a man aged 30-40 years who had recovered from COVID-19.

The CDR3: CASKSLAVLKGEQFF. CDR3 bases: TGCGCCAGCAAATCTCTAGCGGTCCTTAAAGGGGAGCAGTTCTTC. The gene calls are TRBV10-2 and TRBJ2-1, with 7 bases matching TRBD2. Losses at the gene ends were 7 bases for V and 10 bases for J; bases not matched to a gene: 16. CDR1 WSHSY and CDR2 SAAADI come from the germline V gene. The CDR3 is 15 residues long.

The chain is built from TRBV5-8 and TRBJ2-5; 10 positions agree with TRBD1. Trimming at V came to 0 bases and at J to 5 bases, leaving 7 bases not matched to a gene. Per the germline V gene, CDR1 is SGHTS and CDR2 is YDEGEE. The CDR3 totals 16 residues. In DNA form, the CDR3 reads TGTGCCAGCAGCTTGGAAGATTTGGGACAGGGGGAGACCCAGTACTTC. Protein: CASSLEDLGQGETQYF.

The rearrangement links TRBV9 to TRBJ1-2, with 10 nucleotides matching TRBD1. Per the germline V gene, CDR1 is SGDLS and CDR2 is YYNGEE. CDR3 length equals 15 residues. V was pared by 0 bases and J by 5 bases, with 4 bases of the junction left unmatched. CDR3 sequence: CASSVGTGGLYGYTF. In DNA, the CDR3 is TGTGCCAGCAGCGTAGGGACAGGGGGTTTATATGGCTACACCTTC.

The V call is TRBV27, the J call TRBJ1-6, with 7 bases matching TRBD1. Germline V gene data show CDR1 as MNHEY and CDR2 as SMNVEV (reference sequence). This CDR3 region has 14 residues. V trimming: 6 bases; J trimming: 7 bases; junction bases outside the gene matches: 6. CDR3: CASRTGPTNSPLHF. The CDR3 nucleotides read TGTGCCAGCAGGACAGGGCCGACAAATTCACCCCTCCACTTT.

This clone was found once. This chain links TRBV9 with TRBJ2-7; TRBD1 aligns across 8 bases. Germline V gene lookup returns CDR1 SGDLS and CDR2 YYNGEE. Unmatched junction bases numbered 5, after V lost 7 bases and J lost 2 bases. The CDR3 consists of 13 residues. Here the CDR3 reads CASATGAAYEQYF. In DNA form, the CDR3 reads TGTGCCAGCGCGACAGGGGCGGCCTACGAGCAGTACTTC.

The chain combines TRBV10-1 with TRBJ2-1, with D hard to call. The CDR3 spans 10 residues. CDR1 and CDR2 from the germline V gene are WNHNN and SYGVQD (reference sequence). The ends were cut back, 8 bases at V and 5 bases at J, with 4 bases in the middle. CDR3 DNA sequence: TGCGCCAGCGGAGACAATGAGCAGTTCTTC. Translating gives CASGDNEQFF.

The genes are TRBV18 and TRBJ2-7, with 9 bases fitting TRBD1. The CDR3 spans 16 residues. V trimming: 3 bases; J trimming: 2 bases; junction bases outside the gene matches: 8. Germline V gene lookup returns CDR1 KGHSH and CDR2 LQKENI. The CDR3 nucleotides read TGTGCCAGCTCACCTCCCGGACAGGGGAAGGCCTACGAGCAGTACTTC. Translated, it gives CASSPPGQGKAYEQYF.